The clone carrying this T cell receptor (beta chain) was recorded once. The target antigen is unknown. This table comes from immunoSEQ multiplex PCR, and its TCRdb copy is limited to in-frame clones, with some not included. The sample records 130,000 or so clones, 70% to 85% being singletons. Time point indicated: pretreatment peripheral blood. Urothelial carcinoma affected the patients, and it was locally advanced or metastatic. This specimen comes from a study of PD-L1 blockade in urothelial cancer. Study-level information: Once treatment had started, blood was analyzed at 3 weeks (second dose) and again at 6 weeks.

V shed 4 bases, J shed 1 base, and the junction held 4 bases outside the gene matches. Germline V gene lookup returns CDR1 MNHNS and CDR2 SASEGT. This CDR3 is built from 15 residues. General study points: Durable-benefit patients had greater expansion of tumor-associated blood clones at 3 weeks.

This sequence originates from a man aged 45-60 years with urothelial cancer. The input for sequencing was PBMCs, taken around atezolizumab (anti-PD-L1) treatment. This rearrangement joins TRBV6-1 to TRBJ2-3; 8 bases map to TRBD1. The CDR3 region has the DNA TGTGCCAGCAGTGTAGAGGACAGGGGCACAGATACGCAGTATTTT. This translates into CASSVEDRGTDTQYF.